The T cell receptor (beta chain) under discussion was sequenced for a study of blood T cell repertoires in COVID-19. Turning to the study itself: Samples taken during acute and convalescent COVID-19 were collected in the United States, Italy and Spain. T cells, B-cell-depleted T cells, or PBMCs provided the cDNA or gDNA that served as material.

J lost 2 bases, V lost 2 bases, and 17 bases had no gene match. CDR3 size: 19 residues. Per the germline V gene, CDR1 is KGHSH and CDR2 is LQKENI. Under the authors' procedure: Estimates of nucleated cell counts were drawn from the amplification of reference gene primers. Libraries were prepared by immunoSEQ multiplex PCR; TCRdb keeps only in-frame clonotypes and omits some of them. D and trimming were read from the DNA, whereas the V and J calls and clone size are those reported in that table. Of roughly 230,000 clones listed, around 82% were seen once; the top ten hold roughly 8.8%. Specimen: peripheral blood. The chain is built from TRBV18 and TRBJ2-5, with TRBD2 identical over 7 bases. This TCR was recovered from a man in his forties with active or convalescent COVID-19. The CDR3 region is CASSPRALTSSGVQETQYF. The DNA for the CDR3 is TGTGCCAGCTCACCAAGGGCTTTGACTAGCTCCGGGGTACAAGAGACCCAGTACTTC. The full variable domain, its missing parts supplied by reference TRBV18 and TRBJ2-5, is NAGVMQNPRHLVRRRGQEARLRCSPMKGHSHVYWYRQLPEEGLKFMVYLQKENIIDESGMPKERFSAEFPKEGPSILRIQQVVRGDSAAYFCASSPRALTSSGVQETQYFGPGTRLLVL.